Each of the 28 T cell receptor beta chains below was sequenced from the same sample in a study of CD8+CD57+ T cells in acquired aplastic anemia. Patients selected for sequencing had displayed CD8+CD57+ cell expansion by flow cytometry. CDR3 and TCR beta VDJ profiling relied on a genomic DNA template. TCRdb re-analysed the reads in MiXCR, keeping a single row per CDR3 protein. The sample lists approximately 220,000 distinct CDR3 sequences; 40% to 50% were seen once. Sequencing was performed on sorted CD4+, CD8+, or CD8+CD57+ T cells (not recorded which) from PBMCs. These receptors all stem from a human donor with aplastic anemia.

With respect to this clonotype: A much larger clone is a single base away; this may be a read error. The chain joins TRBV5-1 to TRBJ2-3; 7 bases agree with TRBD2. Germline CDR1 and CDR2: SGHRS and YFSETQ. J lost 2 bases, V lost 4 bases, and 10 bases had no gene match. This CDR3 has 16 residues. The CDR3 bases are TGCGCCAGCAGCACCGAAGCGCGGGGGTCCACAGATACGCAGTATTTT. It codes for CASSTEARGSTDTQYF.

This clonotype was seen at least ten times. This chain uses TRBV6-5 with TRBJ2-3; 7 bases are shared with TRBD2. The V segment lost 6 bases and the J segment 5 bases; nucleotides outside the gene matches: 11. This CDR3 has 15 amino acids. Germline values: CDR1 MNHEY, CDR2 SVGAGI. The CDR3, as DNA: TGTGCCAGCAGACAAAGGGACTATGGGATAGATACGCAGTATTTT. Translating it yields CASRQRDYGIDTQYF.

The sample holds a few counts of this clonotype. Here the CDR3 omits its conserved ending phenylalanine or tryptophan, so a read error is the likely source. The DNA is omitted, as the CDR3 cannot be located on it reliably, and the CDR3 follows TCRdb's listing. This chain uses TRBV20-1 with TRBJ1-1; the table's D call of TRBD1 was not tested on the DNA. From its first to its last residue, the CDR3 has 13 amino acids. Germline V gene sequence: CDR1 DFQATT, CDR2 SNEGSKA (reference sequence). The CDR3 is CSARGAWDTEAFS.

The V call is TRBV25-1, the J call TRBJ2-1, with D uncertain. V was trimmed by 2 bases and J by 5 bases, leaving 7 bases between them. Per the germline V gene, CDR1 is MGHDK and CDR2 is SYGVNS. This CDR3 spans 13 amino acids. This CDR3 reads CASSETLNNEQFF. CDR3 nucleotide sequence: TGTGCCAGCAGTGAAACCCTCAACAATGAGCAGTTCTTC.

This clonotype occurred a few times. This may stem from a read error, because a much larger clone lies one nucleotide away. The genes are TRBV24-1 and TRBJ1-5; D may be TRBD1 (5 bases). The length of the CDR3 is 12 residues. CDR1 and CDR2 from the germline V gene are KGHDR and SFDVKD. CDR3: CVTSLGGQPQHF. DNA for the CDR3: TGTGTCACCTCCCTGGGGGGTCAGCCCCAGCATTTT.

As for this clonotype: This clone may be a read error of a much larger clone one base away. The chain has TRBV7-9 and TRBJ1-4, with D perhaps matching TRBD1 (6 bases). Germline assignment: CDR1 SEHNR and CDR2 FQNEAQ (reference sequence). The CDR3 has 15 amino acids. V was cut by 4 bases and J by 2 bases, with 11 bases left in between. CDR3 sequence (DNA): TGTGCCAGCAGCTCCGCAGGGGAGACTAATGAAAAACTGTTTTTT. Its protein is CASSSAGETNEKLFF.

Concerning this clonotype itself: The junction does not match germline at one end; this may be a read error. The chain joins TRBV5-1 to TRBJ1-6; TRBD1 is a possible D gene (6 bases). This CDR3 is 14 amino acids long. CDR1 is SGHRS, CDR2 YFSETQ, per germline. The DNA for the CDR3 is TGTGCCAGCAGCTCTATTACAGGGAATTCACCCCTCCACTTT. It yields the protein CASSSITGNSPLHF. Full variable domain (remainder filled in from reference TRBV5-1 and TRBJ1-6): KAGVTQTPRYLIKTRGQQVTLSCSPISGHRSVSWYQQTPGQGLQFLFEYFSETQRNKGNFPGRFSGRQFSNSRSEMNVSTLELGDSALYLCASSSITGNSPLHFGNGTRLTVT.

This sequence joins TRBV7-2 and TRBJ1-2; no reliable D call. The germline CDR1 and CDR2 sequences are SGHTA and FQGNSA. The CDR3 covers 15 residues. V dropped 1 base and J dropped 0 bases, with 9 bases sitting between them. The CDR3 protein is CASSLVARANYGYTF. The DNA of the CDR3 is TGTGCCAGCAGCTTAGTAGCACGAGCTAACTATGGCTACACCTTC.

Worth noting for this clonotype: A junction end diverges from the germline sequence, so it may reflect a read error. The chain joins TRBV20-1 to TRBJ2-7; 7 nucleotides agree with TRBD2. The length of the CDR3 is 13 residues. Looked up from germline, CDR1 is DFQATT and CDR2 is SNEGSKA (reference sequence). The DNA of the CDR3 is TGCAGGGCTAGAGATGCAAGGGACTACGAGCTGTACTTC. This encodes CRARDARDYELYF.

The chain is built from TRBV5-1 and TRBJ2-1, with 11 nucleotides matching TRBD2. The CDR3 sequence is 19 residues long. V lost 0 bases, J lost 6 bases, and 14 bases stayed unmatched. Germline CDR1 SGHRS, CDR2 YFSETQ. CDR3 in amino acids: CASSLVWSFVLAGGNEQFF. The CDR3 DNA reads TGCGCCAGCAGCTTGGTTTGGTCGTTTGTGCTAGCGGGGGGCAATGAGCAGTTCTTC.

This clonotype was detected many times. This chain uses TRBV27 with TRBJ1-3; 7 bases are a match to TRBD1. Trimming at V came to 5 bases and at J to 4 bases, leaving 8 bases not matched to a gene. From germline, CDR1 is MNHEY and CDR2 SMNVEV (reference sequence). The CDR3 totals 15 residues. CDR3: CASSPRTGLGNTIYF. CDR3 in DNA: TGTGCCAGCAGTCCCCGGACAGGACTCGGAAACACCATATATTTT.

This clonotype came up many times. The chain joins TRBV13 to TRBJ1-1, with 7 bases fitting TRBD1. The ends lost 1 base at V and 5 bases at J; junction bases unmatched: 7. Germline-derived CDR1 and CDR2 are PRHDT and FYEKMQ (reference sequence). The CDR3 totals 15 residues. CDR3: CASSLEGARDTEAFF. The CDR3 DNA reads as TGTGCCAGCAGCTTAGAGGGGGCGCGCGATACTGAAGCTTTCTTT.

The chain employs TRBV20-1 and TRBJ1-1; TRBD1 agrees at 8 bases. The ends lost 6 bases at V and 10 bases at J; junction bases unmatched: 10. Germline V lookup: CDR1 DFQATT, CDR2 SNEGSKA (reference sequence). CDR3 length equals 12 residues. The CDR3 DNA follows: TGCAGTGCCCCAGAGGCCGACAGGGGAGCTTTCTTT. It yields the protein CSAPEADRGAFF.

This clonotype was observed at least ten times. Written as DNA, the CDR3 is TGTGCCAGCAGTTTACAGGACAGCTCCTACGAGCAGTACTTC. Protein product: CASSLQDSSYEQYF. The chain combines TRBV27 with TRBJ2-7; D may be TRBD1 (6 bases). Germline V gives CDR1 MNHEY, CDR2 SMNVEV (reference sequence). CDR3 length: 14 amino acids. The V and J ends lost 2 bases and 0 bases respectively, with 8 bases between them.

This clonotype was counted many times. J is TRBJ2-7 and V is TRBV20-1; 14 bases are shared with TRBD2. The length of the CDR3 is 16 residues. Germline CDR1 DFQATT, CDR2 SNEGSKA (reference sequence). V shed 0 bases and J 4 bases; nucleotides not matched to a gene: 5. The CDR3 spells CSARDRLAGGIYEQYF. CDR3 DNA sequence: TGCAGTGCTAGAGACCGACTAGCGGGAGGGATTTACGAGCAGTACTTC.

This sequence joins TRBV10-2 and TRBJ2-3; unclear D gene. CDR1 is WSHSY and CDR2 is SAAADI in the germline V gene. The CDR3 is made up of 14 amino acids. V lost 1 base to trimming and J lost 2 bases, with 7 bases between them. This CDR3 reads CASSEFGDTDTQYF. In DNA form, the CDR3 reads TGCGCCAGCAGTGAGTTTGGCGACACAGATACGCAGTATTTT.

This clonotype was counted between two and nine times. The chain carries TRBV2 and TRBJ2-7, with D hard to call. Trimming removed 4 bases from V and 4 bases from J, with 5 bases in between. This CDR3 spans 11 amino acids. CDR1 is SNHLY, CDR2 FYNNEI, per germline. CDR3 protein: CASSVFYEQYF. Written as DNA, the CDR3 is TGTGCCAGCAGTGTTTTTTACGAGCAGTACTTC.

The chain recombines TRBV10-2 with TRBJ2-1, with 7 positions matching TRBD1. This CDR3 spans 15 amino acids. The junction had 10 bases not matched to a gene; V was cut back by 4 bases and J by 7 bases. From germline, CDR1 is WSHSY and CDR2 SAAADI. The CDR3 bases are TGCGCCAGCAGTGCTAATAAACAGGGGTTAAATGAGCAGTTCTTC. This gives the protein CASSANKQGLNEQFF.

CDR3 sequence reads: CATSDYWHNEQYF. The CDR3 DNA sequence: TGTGCCACCAGTGATTACTGGCACAACGAGCAGTACTTC. The chain combines TRBV24-1 with TRBJ2-7, with D hard to call. Germline V gives CDR1 KGHDR, CDR2 SFDVKD. V lost 2 bases, J lost 5 bases, and 9 bases lay in between. The CDR3 totals 13 residues.

The J gene is TRBJ1-2, the V gene TRBV20-1; perhaps TRBD1 as D (6 bases). This CDR3 has 14 residues. CDR1 is DFQATT, CDR2 SNEGSKA, per germline (reference sequence). V shed 3 bases and J shed 6 bases, with 17 bases lying between them. Here the CDR3 DNA reads TGCAGTGCTAGGTCTGACCGGGACAACGATGGCTACACCTTC. Residues: CSARSDRDNDGYTF.

This clonotype was seen a handful of times. The chain has TRBV20-1 and TRBJ2-4, with a weak D call TRBD2 (6 bases). CDR1 DFQATT and CDR2 SNEGSKA come from the germline V gene (reference sequence). V lost 6 bases, J lost 1 base, and 13 bases lay in between. CDR3 length equals 14 residues. CDR3 nucleotides: TGCAGTGCCGCGGGACGATCGGCCAAAAACATTCAGTACTTC. Protein: CSAAGRSAKNIQYF.

J is TRBJ1-2 and V is TRBV19, with D uncertain. CDR3 length equals 15 residues. Germline CDR1 is LNHDA and CDR2 is SQIVND (reference sequence). V lost 4 bases, J lost 4 bases, and 16 bases lay in between. CDR3 sequence (DNA): TGTGCCAGTAGTACTGCCCCGGGTAGGCGCTATGGCTACACCTTC. Amino acids: CASSTAPGRRYGYTF. The entire variable domain, with the rest obtained from reference TRBV19 and TRBJ1-2, is as follows: DGGITQSPKYLFRKEGQNVTLSCEQNLNHDAMYWYRQDPGQGLRLIYYSQIVNDFQKGDIAEGYSVSREKKESFPLTVTSAQKNPTAFYLCASSTAPGRRYGYTFGSGTRLTVV.

J is TRBJ2-7 and V is TRBV25-1; TRBD2 agrees at 13 bases. J gave up 7 bases and V 3 bases, and 9 bases lay outside the gene matches. The CDR3 is 16 residues long. Germline lookup yields CDR1 MGHDK and CDR2 SYGVNS. This CDR3 is CASSEDETSGRREQYF. CDR3 sequence (DNA): TGTGCCAGCAGTGAGGATGAGACTAGCGGGAGGAGGGAGCAGTACTTC.

This clonotype was seen repeatedly, ten times or more. The V and J genes are TRBV12-5 and TRBJ1-6; no firm D call. This CDR3 spans 13 amino acids. With 4 bases removed from V and 8 bases from J, the gap between germline ends came to 9 bases. CDR1 LGHNT and CDR2 FRNRAP come from the germline V gene. As DNA, the CDR3 is TGTGCTAGTGGTTCTTCGAGGGATTCACCCCTCCACTTT. It codes for CASGSSRDSPLHF.

In this sample, this clonotype turned up many times. V usage is TRBV19 and J usage is TRBJ1-6; TRBD1 might be the D (6 bases). CDR3 length: 18 amino acids. Germline CDR1 reads LNHDA; CDR2 reads SQIVND (reference sequence). V gave up 6 bases and J gave up 0 bases, with 18 bases separating them. The CDR3 nucleotides read TGTGCCAGTAGCCGCCGTCTGGACAGAGGCTCCTATAATTCACCCCTCCACTTT. Its translation: CASSRRLDRGSYNSPLHF.

The chain links TRBV7-9 to TRBJ1-2; D call uncertain. Trimming took 2 bases from V and 3 from J, leaving 7 bases between them. In germline, CDR1 is SEHNR, CDR2 FQNEAQ (reference sequence). The CDR3 runs to 13 residues. The CDR3 loop is CASSLMSHYGYTF. The CDR3 nucleotides read TGTGCCAGCAGCTTAATGAGTCACTATGGCTACACCTTC.

This clonotype was detected only a few times. This may be a read error, as it is one base from a much larger clone. V usage is TRBV20-1 and J usage is TRBJ2-7; D remains ambiguous. Trimming pared 6 bases from V and 3 bases from J, leaving 9 bases between. The CDR3 spans 11 residues. Germline CDR1 DFQATT, CDR2 SNEGSKA (reference sequence). Here the CDR3 reads CSAARDYEQYF. As DNA, the CDR3 is TGCAGTGCGGCTCGAGACTACGAGCAGTACTTC.

This clonotype was detected many times. The chain recombines TRBV3-1 with TRBJ2-6; 7 bases line up with TRBD2. The junction had 6 bases not matched to a gene; V was cut back by 6 bases and J by 10 bases. The germline V gene encodes CDR1 LGHDT and CDR2 YNNKEL (reference sequence). The CDR3 extends over 13 amino acids. CDR3 protein: CASSPTSWNVLTF. CDR3 in DNA: TGTGCCAGCAGTCCGACTAGCTGGAACGTCCTGACTTTC.